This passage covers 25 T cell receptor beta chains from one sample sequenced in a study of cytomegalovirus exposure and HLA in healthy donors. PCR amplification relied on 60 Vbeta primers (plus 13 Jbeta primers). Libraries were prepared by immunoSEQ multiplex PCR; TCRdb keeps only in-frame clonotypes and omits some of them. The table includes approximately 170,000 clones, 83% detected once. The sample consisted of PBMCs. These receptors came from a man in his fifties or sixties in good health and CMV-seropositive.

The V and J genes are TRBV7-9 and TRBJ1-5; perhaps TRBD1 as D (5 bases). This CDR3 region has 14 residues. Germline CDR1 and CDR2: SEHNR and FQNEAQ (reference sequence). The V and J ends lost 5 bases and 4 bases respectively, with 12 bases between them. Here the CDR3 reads CASSRIGGNQPQHF. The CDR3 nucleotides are TGTGCCAGCAGCCGGATCGGGGGAAATCAGCCCCAGCATTTT.

CDR3 protein: CASSNQGVGQPQHF. Here the CDR3 DNA reads TGTGCCAGTAGTAACCAGGGGGTGGGCCAGCCCCAGCATTTT. The chain combines TRBV19 with TRBJ1-5, with 7 bases lining up with TRBD1. V lost 4 bases, J lost 7 bases, and 7 bases stayed unmatched. There are 14 residues in the CDR3. CDR1 is LNHDA, CDR2 SQIVND, per germline (reference sequence).

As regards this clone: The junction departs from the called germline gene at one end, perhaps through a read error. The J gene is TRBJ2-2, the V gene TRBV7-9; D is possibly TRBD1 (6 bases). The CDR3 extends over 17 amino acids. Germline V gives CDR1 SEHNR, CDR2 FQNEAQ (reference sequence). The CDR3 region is CSSSFTPTGPHFGELFF. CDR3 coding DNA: TGTTCCAGCAGCTTTACACCAACAGGGCCCCACTTCGGGGAGCTGTTTTTT.

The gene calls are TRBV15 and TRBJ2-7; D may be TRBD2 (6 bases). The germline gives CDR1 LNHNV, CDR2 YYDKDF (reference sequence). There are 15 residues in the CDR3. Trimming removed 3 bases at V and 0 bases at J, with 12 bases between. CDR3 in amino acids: CATSSGTPPSYEQYF. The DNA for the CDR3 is TGTGCCACCAGCAGTGGGACTCCCCCCTCCTACGAGCAGTACTTC.

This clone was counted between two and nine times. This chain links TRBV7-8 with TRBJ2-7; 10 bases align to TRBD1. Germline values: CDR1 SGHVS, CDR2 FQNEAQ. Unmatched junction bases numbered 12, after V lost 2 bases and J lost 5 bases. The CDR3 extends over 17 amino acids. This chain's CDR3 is CASSLISAGQGSHEQYF. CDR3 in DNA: TGTGCCAGCAGCTTAATTTCTGCGGGACAGGGGAGCCACGAGCAGTACTTC.

The CDR3 here is CASGHSSYNEQFF. The CDR3 DNA reads TGCGCCAGCGGGCATAGCTCCTACAATGAGCAGTTCTTC. V and J are TRBV10-2 and TRBJ2-1; D uncertain. Germline V gene lookup returns CDR1 WSHSY and CDR2 SAAADI. The CDR3 covers 13 residues. Trimming took off 8 bases at V and 0 bases at J, with 8 bases between the two ends.

Here the CDR3 reads CASSGWTGAKETQYF. The DNA of the CDR3 is TGTGCCAGCAGTGGATGGACAGGAGCCAAAGAGACCCAGTACTTC. This chain uses TRBV6-1 with TRBJ2-5; 7 bases match TRBD1. Trimming at V came to 4 bases and at J to 3 bases, leaving 8 bases not matched to a gene. This CDR3 has 15 amino acids. CDR1 and CDR2 from the germline V gene are MNHNS and SASEGT.

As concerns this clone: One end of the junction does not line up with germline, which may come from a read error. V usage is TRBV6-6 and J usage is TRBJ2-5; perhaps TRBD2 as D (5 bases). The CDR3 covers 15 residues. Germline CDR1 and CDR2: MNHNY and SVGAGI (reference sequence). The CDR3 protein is CASSYVISDKEAQYF. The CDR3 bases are TGTGCCAGCAGTTACGTTATTAGCGACAAAGAGGCCCAGTACTTC.

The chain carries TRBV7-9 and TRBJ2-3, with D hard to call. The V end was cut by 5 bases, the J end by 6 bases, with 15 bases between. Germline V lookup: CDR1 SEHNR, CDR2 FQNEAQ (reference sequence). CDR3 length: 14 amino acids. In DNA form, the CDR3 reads TGTGCCAGCAGCGTGGCTTATTTCTCGGATACGCAGTATTTT. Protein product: CASSVAYFSDTQYF.

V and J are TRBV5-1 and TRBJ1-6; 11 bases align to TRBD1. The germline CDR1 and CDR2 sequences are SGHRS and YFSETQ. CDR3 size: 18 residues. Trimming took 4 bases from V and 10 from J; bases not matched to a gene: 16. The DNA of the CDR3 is TGCGCCAGCAGCGACAACCAATCCGGGACAGGGGGAAAATCACCCCTCCACTTT. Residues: CASSDNQSGTGGKSPLHF. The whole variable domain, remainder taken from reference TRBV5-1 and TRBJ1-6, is KAGVTQTPRYLIKTRGQQVTLSCSPISGHRSVSWYQQTPGQGLQFLFEYFSETQRNKGNFPGRFSGRQFSNSRSEMNVSTLELGDSALYLCASSDNQSGTGGKSPLHFGNGTRLTVT.

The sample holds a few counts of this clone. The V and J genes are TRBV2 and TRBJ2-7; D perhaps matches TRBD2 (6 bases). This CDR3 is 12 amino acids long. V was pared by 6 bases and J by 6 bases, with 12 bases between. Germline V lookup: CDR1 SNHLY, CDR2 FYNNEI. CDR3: CASRTSWGEQYF. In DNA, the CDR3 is TGTGCCAGCAGGACTAGTTGGGGCGAGCAGTACTTC.

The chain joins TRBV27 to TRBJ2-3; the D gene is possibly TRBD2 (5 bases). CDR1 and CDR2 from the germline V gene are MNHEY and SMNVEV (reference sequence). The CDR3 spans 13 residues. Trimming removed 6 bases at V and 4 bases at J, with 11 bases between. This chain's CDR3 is CASSVGGADTQYF. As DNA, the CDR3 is TGTGCCAGCAGCGTAGGAGGCGCAGATACGCAGTATTTT.

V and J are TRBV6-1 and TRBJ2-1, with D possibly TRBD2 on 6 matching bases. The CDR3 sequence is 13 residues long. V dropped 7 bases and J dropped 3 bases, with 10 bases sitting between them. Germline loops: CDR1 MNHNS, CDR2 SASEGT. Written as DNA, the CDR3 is TGTGCCAGCACCCCGACTAGCTACAATGAGCAGTTCTTC. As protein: CASTPTSYNEQFF.

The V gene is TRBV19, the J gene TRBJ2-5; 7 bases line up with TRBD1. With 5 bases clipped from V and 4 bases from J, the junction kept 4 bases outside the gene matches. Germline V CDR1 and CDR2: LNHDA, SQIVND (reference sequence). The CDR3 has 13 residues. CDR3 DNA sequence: TGTGCCAGTAGTTCACAGGGGAGAGAGACCCAGTACTTC. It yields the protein CASSSQGRETQYF.

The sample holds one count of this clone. The CDR3 region is CASREAGVGTGELFF. CDR3 bases: TGTGCCAGTAGGGAAGCGGGAGTCGGCACCGGGGAGCTGTTTTTT. The V gene is TRBV19, the J gene TRBJ2-2; 8 bases are a match to TRBD2. The trim removed 6 bases at V and 4 bases at J, leaving 7 bases unmatched. The CDR3 is 15 residues long. Per the germline V gene, CDR1 is LNHDA and CDR2 is SQIVND (reference sequence).

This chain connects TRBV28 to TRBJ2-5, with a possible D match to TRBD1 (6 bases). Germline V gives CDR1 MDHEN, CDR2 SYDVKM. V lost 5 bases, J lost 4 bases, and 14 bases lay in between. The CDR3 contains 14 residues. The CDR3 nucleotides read TGTGCCAGCAGTCCCCCGACAGGAGGAGAGACCCAGTACTTC. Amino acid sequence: CASSPPTGGETQYF.

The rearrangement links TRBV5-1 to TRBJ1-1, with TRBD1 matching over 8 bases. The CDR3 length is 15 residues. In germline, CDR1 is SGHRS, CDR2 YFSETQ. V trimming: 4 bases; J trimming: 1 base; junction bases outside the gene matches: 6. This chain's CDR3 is CASSQRQGTNTEAFF. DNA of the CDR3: TGCGCCAGCAGCCAGAGACAGGGGACGAACACTGAAGCTTTCTTT.

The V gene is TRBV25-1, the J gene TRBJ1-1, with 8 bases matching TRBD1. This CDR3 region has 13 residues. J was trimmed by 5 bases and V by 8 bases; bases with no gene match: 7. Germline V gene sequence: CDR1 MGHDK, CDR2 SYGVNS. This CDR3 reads CASETGVGTEAFF. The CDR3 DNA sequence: TGTGCCAGCGAGACAGGGGTTGGGACTGAAGCTTTCTTT.

The DNA for the CDR3 is TGTGCCAGTAGTATAGATATACTAGGGGGTACCAGCACAGATACGCAGTATTTT. Residues: CASSIDILGGTSTDTQYF. The chain links TRBV19 to TRBJ2-3; tentatively, D is TRBD1 (6 bases). Germline V CDR1 and CDR2: LNHDA, SQIVND (reference sequence). CDR3 length: 18 residues. The V end was cut by 0 bases, the J end by 0 bases, with 16 bases between.

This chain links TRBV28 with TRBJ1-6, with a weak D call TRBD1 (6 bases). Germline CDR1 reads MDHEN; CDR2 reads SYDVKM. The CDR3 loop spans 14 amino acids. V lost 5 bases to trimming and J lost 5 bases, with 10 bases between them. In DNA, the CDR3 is TGTGCCAGCAGTATGACAGGAGATAATTCACCCCTCCACTTT. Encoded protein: CASSMTGDNSPLHF. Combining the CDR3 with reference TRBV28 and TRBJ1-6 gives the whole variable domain DVKVTQSSRYLVKRTGEKVFLECVQDMDHENMFWYRQDPGLGLRLIYFSYDVKMKEKGDIPEGYSVSREKKERFSLILESASTNQTSMYLCASSMTGDNSPLHFGNGTRLTVT.

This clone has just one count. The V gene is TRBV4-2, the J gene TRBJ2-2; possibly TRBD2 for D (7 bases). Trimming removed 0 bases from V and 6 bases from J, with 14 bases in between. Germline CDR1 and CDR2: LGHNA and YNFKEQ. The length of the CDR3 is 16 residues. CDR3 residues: CASSQDSGGASGELFF. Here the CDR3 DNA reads TGTGCCAGCAGCCAAGACTCGGGGGGCGCCTCCGGGGAGCTGTTTTTT.

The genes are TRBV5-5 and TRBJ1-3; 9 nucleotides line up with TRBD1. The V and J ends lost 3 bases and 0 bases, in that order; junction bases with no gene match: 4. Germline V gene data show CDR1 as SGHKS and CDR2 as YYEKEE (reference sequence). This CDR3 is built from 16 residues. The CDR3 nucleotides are TGTGCCAGCAGCTCCGGGACAGGGTACTCTGGAAACACCATATATTTT. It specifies CASSSGTGYSGNTIYF.

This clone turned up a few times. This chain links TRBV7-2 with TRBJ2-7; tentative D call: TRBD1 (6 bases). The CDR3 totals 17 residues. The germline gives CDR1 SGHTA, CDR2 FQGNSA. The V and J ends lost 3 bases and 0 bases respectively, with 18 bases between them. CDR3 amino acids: CASSLALGTSVSYEQYF. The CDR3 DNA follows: TGTGCCAGCAGCTTGGCACTTGGGACATCCGTCTCCTACGAGCAGTACTTC.

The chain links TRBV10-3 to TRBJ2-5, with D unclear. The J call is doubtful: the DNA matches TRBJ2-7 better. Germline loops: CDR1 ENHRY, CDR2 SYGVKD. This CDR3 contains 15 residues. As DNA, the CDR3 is TGTGCCATCAGTGATGTTCCGAGTGGGGCCTACGAGCAGTACTTC. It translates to CAISDVPSGAYEQYF.

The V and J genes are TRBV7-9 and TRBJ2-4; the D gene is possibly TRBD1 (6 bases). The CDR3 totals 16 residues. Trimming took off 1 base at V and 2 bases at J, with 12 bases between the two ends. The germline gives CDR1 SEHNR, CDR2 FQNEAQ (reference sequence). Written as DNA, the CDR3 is TGTGCCAGCAGCTTAGTCAGGGGCGAATCCAAAAACATTCAGTACTTC. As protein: CASSLVRGESKNIQYF.